Each of the 24 T cell receptor beta chains below was sequenced from the same sample in a study of blood T cell repertoires in COVID-19. Sequenced by immunoSEQ multiplex PCR; TCRdb stores in-frame clones only, minus some. The sample consists of under 300,000 clones, 80% to 85% of them appearing once. The sample comprised peripheral blood. These TCRs come from a woman aged 18 to 35 with acute or convalescent COVID-19.

J is TRBJ1-1 and V is TRBV3-1 (or the pseudogene TRBV3-2), with TRBD1 as a possible D gene (6 bases). CDR1 and CDR2 from the germline V gene are LGHDT and YNNKEL (reference sequence). V lost 5 bases and J 0 bases, leaving 13 bases between the germline ends. The CDR3 consists of 15 residues. CDR3 loop: CASSDYRDMNTEAFF. Here the CDR3 DNA reads TGTGCCAGCAGCGATTACAGGGATATGAACACTGAAGCTTTCTTT.

This clone has only a few counts. This chain links TRBV10-2 with TRBJ1-1; 7 bases are shared with TRBD1. The J segment lost 0 bases and the V segment lost 6 bases, leaving 4 bases of the junction unmatched. CDR1 is WSHSY and CDR2 is SAAADI in the germline V gene. The CDR3 sequence is 14 residues long. DNA for the CDR3: TGCGCCAGCAGCCCGGACAGGATGAACACTGAAGCTTTCTTT. Its translation is CASSPDRMNTEAFF.

The chain has TRBV19 and TRBJ1-1; D not resolved. Trimming stripped 2 bases from V and 7 bases from J, with 17 bases between. The CDR3 length is 15 residues. Germline V gives CDR1 LNHDA, CDR2 SQIVND (reference sequence). CDR3: CASSIRGALPSEAFF. CDR3 DNA: TGTGCCAGTAGTATACGGGGAGCCTTACCCAGTGAAGCTTTCTTT.

The table lists this clone with a count of one. The chain employs TRBV5-1 and TRBJ1-4; D may be TRBD1 (5 bases). Germline lookup yields CDR1 SGHRS and CDR2 YFSETQ. The germline V and J ends were trimmed by 6 bases and 8 bases, with 14 bases remaining between them. CDR3 length: 13 amino acids. The CDR3 nucleotides read TGCGCCAGCAAGCAGGGTGAAGGGGAAAAACTGTTTTTT. It encodes CASKQGEGEKLFF. The variable domain in full, completed from reference TRBV5-1 and TRBJ1-4, reads KAGVTQTPRYLIKTRGQQVTLSCSPISGHRSVSWYQQTPGQGLQFLFEYFSETQRNKGNFPGRFSGRQFSNSRSEMNVSTLELGDSALYLCASKQGEGEKLFFGSGTQLSVL.

A single count supports this clone. V and J are TRBV27 and TRBJ1-4; the match to TRBD1 covers 8 bases. Looked up from germline, CDR1 is MNHEY and CDR2 is SMNVEV (reference sequence). The CDR3 sequence is 13 residues long. V dropped 0 bases and J dropped 13; count of bases not matched to a gene: 4. This chain's CDR3 is CASSLSYRGGLFF. The CDR3 region has the DNA TGTGCCAGCAGTTTATCTTACAGGGGGGGACTGTTTTTT.

The chain couples TRBV7-2 to TRBJ2-3; 11 nucleotides align to TRBD2. Trimming took 5 bases from V and 1 from J; bases not matched to a gene: 5. Per the germline V gene, CDR1 is SGHTA and CDR2 is FQGNSA. The CDR3 contains 16 residues. The CDR3 DNA reads as TGTGCCAGCAGCATGGGGACTAGCGGTCGCACAGATACGCAGTATTTT. This encodes CASSMGTSGRTDTQYF.

The J gene is TRBJ1-6, the V gene TRBV9, with TRBD1 matching 7 bases. V shed 2 bases and J 4 bases; nucleotides not matched to a gene: 3. This CDR3 comprises 15 residues. Looked up from germline, CDR1 is SGDLS and CDR2 is YYNGEE. CDR3 amino acids: CASSVRDSYNSPLHF. The CDR3 region has the DNA TGTGCCAGCAGCGTCCGGGACAGTTATAATTCACCCCTCCACTTT.

This clone was seen a single time. The chain couples TRBV18 to TRBJ2-2; 7 nucleotides align to TRBD1. Germline CDR1 reads KGHSH; CDR2 reads LQKENI. This CDR3 comprises 15 residues. The V segment lost 3 bases and the J segment 5 bases; nucleotides outside the gene matches: 6. The chain's CDR3 is CASSPQGQRTGELFF. Here the CDR3 DNA reads TGTGCCAGCTCACCCCAGGGACAGCGAACCGGGGAGCTGTTTTTT.

This clone has a single count. The gene calls are TRBV6-4 and TRBJ2-7; 9 bases map to TRBD2. The CDR3 contains 17 residues. Per germline, CDR1 MRHNA and CDR2 SNTAGT. V trimming: 4 bases; J trimming: 1 base; junction bases outside the gene matches: 11. The CDR3 DNA sequence: TGTGCCAGCAGTGTGGTTAGCGGGAGACGGGGTTCCTACGAGCAGTACTTC. Translated: CASSVVSGRRGSYEQYF.

This sequence joins TRBV20-1 and TRBJ2-1; D is unresolved. The CDR3 contains 11 residues. Germline V CDR1 and CDR2: DFQATT, SNEGSKA (reference sequence). The V end was cut by 3 bases, the J end by 8 bases, with 8 bases between. As DNA, the CDR3 is TGCAGTGCTAGGCGAGGATATGAGCAGTTCTTC. Translated: CSARRGYEQFF.

The chain uses TRBV4-2 and TRBJ2-2; 13 bases line up with TRBD2. The ends lost 0 bases at V and 5 bases at J; junction bases unmatched: 9. Germline V gene lookup returns CDR1 LGHNA and CDR2 YNFKEQ. The CDR3 loop spans 19 amino acids. The CDR3 coding sequence is TGTGCCAGCAGCCAAGAAGCACTAGCGGGAGGGCCGTGGACCGGGGAGCTGTTTTTT. Translating it yields CASSQEALAGGPWTGELFF.

This clone was observed once. CDR3 loop: CASSSALAGYNEQFF. As DNA, the CDR3 is TGTGCCAGCAGTTCCGCACTAGCGGGGTACAATGAGCAGTTCTTC. This chain uses TRBV6-5 with TRBJ2-1, with 10 bases lining up with TRBD2. CDR3 size: 15 residues. After removal of 4 bases from V and 4 bases from J, the junction contained 4 bases not matched to a gene. Germline assignment: CDR1 MNHEY and CDR2 SVGAGI.

This chain links TRBV7-2 with TRBJ1-5; D gene unclear. The germline V gene encodes CDR1 SGHTA and CDR2 FQGNSA. V was trimmed by 2 bases and J by 3 bases, leaving 14 bases between them. The CDR3 sequence is 16 residues long. The CDR3 protein is CASSLSSWAPNQPQHF. As DNA, the CDR3 is TGTGCCAGCAGCTTATCCTCCTGGGCTCCCAATCAGCCCCAGCATTTT. Full variable domain (missing parts from reference TRBV7-2 and TRBJ1-5): GAGVSQSPSNKVTEKGKDVELRCDPISGHTALYWYRQSLGQGLEFLIYFQGNSAPDKSGLPSDRFSAERTGGSVSTLTIQRTQQEDSAVYLCASSLSSWAPNQPQHFGDGTRLSIL.

This clone was counted between two and nine times. The chain is built from TRBV6-5 and TRBJ2-5, with 7 bases fitting TRBD2. Germline V gene data show CDR1 as MNHEY and CDR2 as SVGAGI. CDR3 size: 15 residues. Unmatched junction bases numbered 7, after V lost 2 bases and J lost 4 bases. The CDR3 coding sequence is TGTGCCAGCAGTTACGGGGGGGGAGGGCGAGAGACCCAGTACTTC. It specifies CASSYGGGGRETQYF.

The V gene is TRBV18, the J gene TRBJ2-1; D might be TRBD2 (5 bases). This CDR3 is 18 amino acids long. V was trimmed by 3 bases and J by 4 bases, leaving 22 bases between them. Germline V gene sequence: CDR1 KGHSH, CDR2 LQKENI. CDR3 coding DNA: TGTGCCAGCTCACCGTTCCAACCGGCTAGGTCGGGATACAATGAGCAGTTCTTC. It encodes CASSPFQPARSGYNEQFF.

The rearrangement links TRBV6-5 to TRBJ2-1; D perhaps matches TRBD1 (5 bases). The V gene lost 5 bases and the J gene lost 0 bases, with 11 bases spanning the gap. Germline loops: CDR1 MNHEY, CDR2 SVGAGI. This CDR3 spans 15 amino acids. CDR3 DNA sequence: TGTGCCAGCAGTCCCAGGGTTATCTCCTACAATGAGCAGTTCTTC. This sequence encodes CASSPRVISYNEQFF.

DNA of the CDR3: TGCAGTGCTAGTAGTCTAGCAAAGGCCGGGGAGCTGTTTTTT. This translates into CSASSLAKAGELFF. The rearrangement uses TRBV20-1 and TRBJ2-2; possibly TRBD2 for D (5 bases). Germline CDR1 reads DFQATT; CDR2 reads SNEGSKA (reference sequence). V was clipped by 3 bases and J by 6 bases, with 14 bases between them. The CDR3 spans 14 residues.

This clone was seen a handful of times. This sequence joins TRBV4-3 and TRBJ2-1, with 10 bases that match TRBD1. J gave up 6 bases and V 0 bases, and 2 bases lay outside the gene matches. Germline assignment: CDR1 LGHNA and CDR2 YSLEER. This CDR3 has 15 amino acids. The CDR3 bases are TGCGCCAGCAGCCAAGATTGGACAGGGGGCAATGAGCAGTTCTTC. The encoded protein is CASSQDWTGGNEQFF.

This clone has more than one count but fewer than ten. The chain uses TRBV5-5 and TRBJ1-1, with D hard to call. The germline V gene encodes CDR1 SGHKS and CDR2 YYEKEE (reference sequence). This CDR3 contains 12 residues. V was pared by 4 bases and J by 5 bases, with 9 bases between. CDR3 in amino acids: CASSPARTEAFF. CDR3 sequence (DNA): TGTGCCAGCAGCCCCGCGAGGACTGAAGCTTTCTTT.

The rearrangement joins TRBV18 to TRBJ2-7; the D gene is possibly TRBD1 (6 bases). Germline CDR1 is KGHSH and CDR2 is LQKENI. Trimming left V 4 bases short and J 3 bases short, with 10 bases between. The CDR3 is 13 residues long. CDR3 sequence: CASSLRTDYEQYF. The CDR3 nucleotides read TGTGCCAGCTCACTAAGGACAGACTACGAGCAGTACTTC.

The rearrangement uses TRBV30 and TRBJ2-1; possible D gene TRBD2, 6 bases. V was clipped by 6 bases and J by 12 bases, with 21 bases between them. This CDR3 has 13 amino acids. The germline V gene encodes CDR1 GTSNPN and CDR2 SVGIG (reference sequence). CDR3 sequence: CACTWFGREGQFF. The DNA for the CDR3 is TGTGCCTGCACCTGGTTTGGGCGGGAAGGGCAGTTCTTC.

This chain uses TRBV7-9 with TRBJ2-3; 7 nucleotides match TRBD2. The CDR3 covers 16 residues. Trimming removed 5 bases from V and 4 bases from J; junction bases left unmatched: 12. Germline V gives CDR1 SEHNR, CDR2 FQNEAQ (reference sequence). DNA of the CDR3: TGTGCCAGCAGCGCGTCGGCGGGAGTCGAGGCAGATACGCAGTATTTT. As protein: CASSASAGVEADTQYF.

CDR3 loop: CASSQETSGNYNEQFF. In nucleotides, the CDR3 is TGTGCCAGCAGCCAAGAAACTAGCGGGAACTACAATGAGCAGTTCTTC. The rearrangement joins TRBV3-1 (or the pseudogene TRBV3-2) to TRBJ2-1, with 10 bases fitting TRBD2. This CDR3 region has 16 residues. Germline V gene lookup returns CDR1 LGHDT and CDR2 YNNKEL (reference sequence). V dropped 0 bases and J dropped 3; count of bases not matched to a gene: 2.

In this sample, this clone turned up a few times. The chain combines TRBV15 with TRBJ1-2; 8 nucleotides line up with TRBD1. This CDR3 has 16 amino acids. The trim removed 0 bases at V and 6 bases at J, leaving 9 bases unmatched. The germline gives CDR1 LNHNV, CDR2 YYDKDF (reference sequence). The CDR3 sequence is CATSREVSGRGHGYTF. DNA for the CDR3: TGTGCCACCAGCAGAGAGGTTTCGGGCAGGGGGCATGGCTACACCTTC. Full variable domain (outside the CDR3, taken from reference TRBV15 and TRBJ1-2): DAMVIQNPRYQVTQFGKPVTLSCSQTLNHNVMYWYQQKSSQAPKLLFHYYDKDFNNEADTPDNFQSRRPNTSFCFLDIRSPGLGDTAMYLCATSREVSGRGHGYTFGSGTRLTVV.